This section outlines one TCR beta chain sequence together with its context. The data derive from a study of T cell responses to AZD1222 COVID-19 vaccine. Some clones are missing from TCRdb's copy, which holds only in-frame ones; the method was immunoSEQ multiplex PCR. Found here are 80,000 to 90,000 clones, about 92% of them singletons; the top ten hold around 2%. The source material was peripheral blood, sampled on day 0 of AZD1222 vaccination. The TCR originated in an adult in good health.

This CDR3 is CASSDHRVATEAFF. CDR3 DNA: TGCGCCAGCAGCGATCACAGGGTGGCCACTGAAGCTTTCTTT. This chain uses TRBV5-1 with TRBJ1-1; a weak D match, TRBD1 (6 bases). Trimming took off 4 bases at V and 4 bases at J, with 14 bases between the two ends. CDR1 is SGHRS, CDR2 YFSETQ, per germline. The CDR3 consists of 14 residues.